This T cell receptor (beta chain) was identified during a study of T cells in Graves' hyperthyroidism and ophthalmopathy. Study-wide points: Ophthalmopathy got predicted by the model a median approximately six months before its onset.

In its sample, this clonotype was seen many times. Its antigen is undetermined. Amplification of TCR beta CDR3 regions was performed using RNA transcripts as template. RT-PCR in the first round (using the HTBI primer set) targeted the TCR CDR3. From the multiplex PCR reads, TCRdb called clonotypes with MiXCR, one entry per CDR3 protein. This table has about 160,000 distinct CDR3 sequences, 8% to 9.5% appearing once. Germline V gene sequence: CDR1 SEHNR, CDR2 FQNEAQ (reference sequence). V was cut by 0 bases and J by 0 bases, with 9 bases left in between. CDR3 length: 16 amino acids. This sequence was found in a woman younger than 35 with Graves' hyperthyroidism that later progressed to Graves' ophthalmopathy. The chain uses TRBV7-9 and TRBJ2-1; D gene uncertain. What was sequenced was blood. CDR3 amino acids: CASSLAYESSYNEQFF. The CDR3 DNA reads TGTGCCAGCAGCTTAGCGTATGAAAGCTCCTACAATGAGCAGTTCTTC. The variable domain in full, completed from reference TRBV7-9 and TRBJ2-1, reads DTGVSQNPRHKITKRGQNVTFRCDPISEHNRLYWYRQTLGQGPEFLTYFQNEAQLEKSRLLSDRFSAERPKGSFSTLEIQRTEQGDSAMYLCASSLAYESSYNEQFFGPGTRLTVL.